The TCR beta chain under discussion was sequenced for a study of beta chain features in type 1 diabetes (dated by TCRdb to 2016 to 2019). Broadly, across the study: Mean age, gender distribution, total cell number and subset yield did not differ between patients and healthy donors. A total of around 110,000,000 sorted cells were examined across all samples, and RNA yield correlated strongly with the number of cells per subset. The study compared TCRB repertoires of sorted circulating CD4+ T cell subsets between recently diagnosed type 1 diabetes patients and matched healthy donors. Naive and central memory subsets were obtained from all 30 or so donors, but regulatory and stem cell-like memory subsets were isolated from only 8 patients and 8 healthy donors. Results the study describes overall, beyond this receptor: Because cDNA was sequenced instead of genomic DNA, highly expressing activated cells could be over-represented, though the groups showed no difference in activation or CD3 levels. Because small numbers of individuals were included in the HLA sub-analyses, any influence of HLA type on TCRB rearrangement was left unresolved. In all four CD4+ subsets, TCRB CDR3 length was moderately but significantly shorter in type 1 diabetes patients. Shorter templates might have been favored by PCR, but patient and control samples were amplified and corrected together, so both groups would have been affected equally by any skew. The naive, central memory and regulatory TCRB repertoires appeared to resemble one another more closely among patients than among healthy donors. At VDJ recombination sites, type 1 diabetes patients had fewer insertions and more deleted nucleotides, which implies abnormalities in thymic rearrangement.

From each donor, a single peripheral blood sample of approximately 110 mL on average was drawn into heparinised tubes. A BD FACSAria II and a panel including CD45RO, CCR7, CD25, CD127, CD95 and CD27 were used to sort naive, central memory, regulatory and stem cell-like memory CD4+ T cells. A purity above 95% was achieved for all sorted populations. PBMCs were isolated right away by Lymphoprep density gradient centrifugation and were stained directly, without culture. Samples were stained and sorted in pairs, with one healthy donor and one patient per experiment, so that batch effects were minimized. Compared with germline, V lacks 4 bases and J lacks 4 bases; bases without a gene match: 2. The CDR3 runs 14 residues from the cysteine to the phenylalanine. The only DNA kept is the CDR3, 42 bases in frame from the first base. For CDR1 and CDR2, the germline V gene lists ENHRY and SYGVKD. This clone has just a few counts. Its antigen has not been determined. Base qualities are missing; no much larger clone stands one base away.

The High Capacity cDNA Reverse Transcription Kit was used to reverse transcribe all of the isolated RNA, meaning that expressed TCRB transcripts were what got sequenced. Deep immunoSEQ sequencing was performed on naive, central memory and regulatory T cell samples, with an average of roughly 3.6 million total reads per sample. Sorted cells were lysed in RLT buffer and RNA was extracted with DNase-treated RNeasy Micro or Mini kits, depending on cell number. Each cell subset was processed on its own to prevent cross-contamination, while patient and healthy donor samples were processed together. Using the immunoSEQ multiplex PCR, TCRB sequences were amplified from cDNA into 87-bp fragments spanning the CDR3 region. The amplicons were sequenced using the Illumina HiSeq platform. Concerning the study's data processing: Synthetic template baselines were used to correct PCR bias computationally, reads within Hamming distance 2 were collapsed together, and singletons that could not be merged were discarded. Reads were aligned against IMGT so that V, D and J genes, CDR3 length and insertions or deletions at six rearrangement sites could be assigned. Within each subset, clonotype counts were normalized to sorted cell number, after which true diversity and Gini coefficients were computed with the tcR R package. The overlap coefficient, calculated on TCRB nucleotide sequences, was used to measure repertoire sharing. As a proxy for the pre-selection repertoire, out-of-frame TCRB sequences from naive cells were analyzed. Sourced from immuneACCESS, this table was stored by TCRdb with only in-frame sequences that have V and J called. A share of the clones is absent; for the studies checked, an unresolved V gene accounts for under half, and the remainder has no known explanation. The D gene and trimming were derived from the DNA, and the V and J assignments and clone size from that table. This sample lists hundreds of thousands of clones; roughly 12% were detected once. In total, the top ten clones hold approximately 0.015% of the sample.

The TCR originated in a man between 18 and 29 years old in good health. The material sequenced was naive CD4+ T cells from blood. The cell subset or site label, as the study defines it: true naive CD4+ T cells. Recombination joined TRBV10-3 with TRBJ2-2; the central 8 bases match TRBD1. The sequenced DNA: TGTGCCATCAGTGGGACAGGGACCACCGGGGAGCTGTTTTTT. Its protein reads: CAISGTGTTGELFF.